This passage covers 9 T cell receptor beta chains from one sample sequenced in a study of T cells in Graves' hyperthyroidism and ophthalmopathy. The CDR3 regions of TCR beta were amplified from RNA transcripts. HTBI primers were the set used in a first-round RT-PCR of the TCR CDR3. TCRdb passed the multiplex PCR reads through MiXCR, listing each CDR3 protein once. The data show about 290,000 distinct CDR3 sequences, about an eighth seen once. The material sequenced was blood. The receptors shown here come from a woman between 35 and 50 years old with Graves' hyperthyroidism.

This sequence joins TRBV7-2 and TRBJ1-1; 11 nucleotides line up with TRBD1. The CDR3 spans 17 residues. Trimming took 3 bases from V and 0 from J; bases not matched to a gene: 6. Germline lookup yields CDR1 SGHTA and CDR2 FQGNSA. CDR3 nucleotide sequence: TGTGCCAGCAGCTTCGGGACAGGGGGTGACCTGAACACTGAAGCTTTCTTT. As protein: CASSFGTGGDLNTEAFF.

This clonotype was seen repeatedly, ten times or more. The chain uses TRBV12-3 or TRBV12-4 and TRBJ1-2; D remains unclear. Trimming shortened V by 6 bases and J by 4 bases, and 6 bases separated the two germline ends. This CDR3 spans 11 amino acids. CDR3 in amino acids: CASRGIYGYTF. CDR3 coding DNA: TGTGCCAGCAGAGGAATCTATGGCTACACCTTC.

This clonotype was recorded a few times. This sequence joins TRBV5-1 and TRBJ2-5; D might be TRBD1 (6 bases). Trimming shortened V by 4 bases and J by 5 bases, and 15 bases separated the two germline ends. Germline CDR1 is SGHRS and CDR2 is YFSETQ. The CDR3 spans 14 residues. The CDR3 nucleotides read TGCGCCAGCAGCCCGATGAACAGGGTTGAGACCCAGTACTTC. Protein sequence: CASSPMNRVETQYF.

This clonotype has at least ten counts. The V call is TRBV20-1, the J call TRBJ2-5; D unresolved. There are 13 residues in the CDR3. CDR1 and CDR2 (germline): DFQATT, SNEGSKA (reference sequence). The V and J ends lost 2 bases and 4 bases respectively, with 11 bases between them. Here the CDR3 DNA reads TGCAGTGCTAGAACCCAGGTCGGAGAGACCCAGTACTTC. This encodes CSARTQVGETQYF.

This clonotype was counted many times. The rearrangement uses TRBV29-1 and TRBJ2-1; D might be TRBD2 (5 bases). CDR1 and CDR2 (germline): SQVTM, ANQGSEA. This CDR3 comprises 15 residues. With 7 bases removed from V and 3 bases from J, the gap between germline ends came to 19 bases. The CDR3 spells CSATRGDGDYNEQFF. The CDR3, as DNA: TGCAGCGCTACCCGGGGAGACGGCGACTACAATGAGCAGTTCTTC.

This clonotype was seen a handful of times. Since a much larger clone is just one base distant, this may be a read error. V is TRBV12-3 or TRBV12-4 and J is TRBJ1-1, with 7 bases identical to TRBD1. This CDR3 has 15 residues. After removal of 7 bases from V and 4 bases from J, the junction contained 12 bases not matched to a gene. CDR3 loop: CASTIDRAWGTEAFF. CDR3 nucleotides: TGTGCCAGCACCATCGACAGGGCCTGGGGCACTGAAGCTTTCTTT.

This clonotype has at least ten counts. The V call is TRBV18, the J call TRBJ2-7, with D possibly TRBD1 on 5 matching bases. The V end lost 5 bases, the J end lost 5 bases, and 19 bases lay between the germline ends. The CDR3 runs 15 residues. Germline V gives CDR1 KGHSH, CDR2 LQKENI. In nucleotides, the CDR3 is TGTGCCAGCTCAACCGATGTCCCTAGGGGTCACGAGCAGTACTTC. Protein: CASSTDVPRGHEQYF.

Notes on this clonotype: A much larger clone differs by one base, so this may be a read error. The rearrangement joins TRBV29-1 to TRBJ2-5, with 8 bases aligning to TRBD2. Per germline, CDR1 SQVTM and CDR2 ANQGSEA. J was trimmed by 4 bases and V by 6 bases; bases with no gene match: 10. The CDR3 loop spans 14 amino acids. CDR3 nucleotide sequence: TGCAGCGTCGATCCCAGCGGGAGTAGAGAGACCCAGTACTTC. This gives the protein CSVDPSGSRETQYF.

In this sample, this clonotype turned up many times. V gene TRBV12-3 or TRBV12-4 combines with J gene TRBJ2-1, with D perhaps TRBD1 (5 bases). V shed 10 bases and J shed 0 bases, with 10 bases lying between them. The CDR3 is 13 residues long. The CDR3 DNA reads as TGTGCCACAGGGCGGTTCTCCTACAATGAGCAGTTCTTC. This translates into CATGRFSYNEQFF.